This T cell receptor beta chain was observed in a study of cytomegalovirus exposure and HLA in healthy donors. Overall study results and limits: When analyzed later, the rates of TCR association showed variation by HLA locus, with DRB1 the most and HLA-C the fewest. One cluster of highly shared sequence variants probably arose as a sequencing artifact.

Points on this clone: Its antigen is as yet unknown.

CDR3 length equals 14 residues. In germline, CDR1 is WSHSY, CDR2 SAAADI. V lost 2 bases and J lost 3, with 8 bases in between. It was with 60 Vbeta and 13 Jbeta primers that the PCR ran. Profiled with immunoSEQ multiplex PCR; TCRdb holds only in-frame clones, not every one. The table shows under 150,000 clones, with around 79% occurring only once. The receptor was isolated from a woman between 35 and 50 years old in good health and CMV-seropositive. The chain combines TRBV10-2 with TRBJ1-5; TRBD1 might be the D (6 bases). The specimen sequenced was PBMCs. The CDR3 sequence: CASSENRVNQPQHF. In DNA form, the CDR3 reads TGCGCCAGCAGTGAGAACAGGGTCAATCAGCCCCAGCATTTT.